The T cell receptor beta chain under discussion was sequenced for a study of cytomegalovirus exposure and HLA in healthy donors. This clone was observed a single time. Primers included in the PCR were 60 Vbeta and 13 Jbeta primers. Only in-frame clones appear in the TCRdb table, and some are missing; sequencing was by immunoSEQ multiplex PCR. The sample shows some 150,000 clones, 70% to 80% of them seen only once. The V gene lost 3 bases and the J gene lost 2 bases, with 11 bases spanning the gap. This CDR3 has 14 residues. Germline assignment: CDR1 SGHRS and CDR2 YFSETQ. This clonotype was sampled from a man between 25 and 39 years old in good health and CMV-seropositive. The specimen sequenced was PBMCs. The V and J genes are TRBV5-1 and TRBJ1-1; D is ambiguous. For the CDR3, the DNA is TGCGCCAGCAGCTGGCAGCCGGGTAACACTGAAGCTTTCTTT. Translating it yields CASSWQPGNTEAFF. Drawing the rest from reference TRBV5-1 and TRBJ1-1, the complete variable domain is KAGVTQTPRYLIKTRGQQVTLSCSPISGHRSVSWYQQTPGQGLQFLFEYFSETQRNKGNFPGRFSGRQFSNSRSEMNVSTLELGDSALYLCASSWQPGNTEAFFGQGTRLTVV.